This entry is about one T cell receptor (beta chain). With 4 bases removed from V and 7 bases from J, the gap between germline ends came to 10 bases. Germline loops: CDR1 LNHDA, CDR2 SQIVND (reference sequence). The CDR3 covers 12 residues. Profiled with immunoSEQ multiplex PCR; TCRdb holds only in-frame clones, not every one. The sample gives about 47,000 clones, 91% of which show up once; just under 6.5% is in the top ten. The data derive from a study of blood T cell repertoires in COVID-19. Material: peripheral blood. The J gene is TRBJ1-2, the V gene TRBV19; no reliable D call. The TCR comes from a man aged 65 to 79 with active COVID-19. This CDR3 is CASSKAPGGYTF. The CDR3 DNA sequence: TGTGCCAGTAGTAAAGCGCCCGGTGGCTACACCTTC. The full variable domain, completed using reference TRBV19 and TRBJ1-2, is DGGITQSPKYLFRKEGQNVTLSCEQNLNHDAMYWYRQDPGQGLRLIYYSQIVNDFQKGDIAEGYSVSREKKESFPLTVTSAQKNPTAFYLCASSKAPGGYTFGSGTRLTVV.